These 25 T cell receptor beta chains originate from one sample sequenced in a study of cytomegalovirus exposure and HLA in healthy donors. Vbeta (60) and Jbeta (13) primers were used in the PCR. Using immunoSEQ multiplex PCR, the repertoire was profiled, and TCRdb retains in-frame clones only, with some absent. The sample includes 100,000 to 150,000 clones, 75% to 85% seen only once; the top ten take approximately 4%. Sequencing was done on a sample of PBMCs. All receptors derive from a woman between 35 and 50 years old in good health and CMV-seronegative.

The chain is built from TRBV28 and TRBJ2-7; 8 bases fit TRBD1. CDR3 length equals 14 residues. CDR1 and CDR2 (germline): MDHEN, SYDVKM. V dropped 5 bases and J dropped 1; count of bases not matched to a gene: 4. CDR3 loop: CASSKGQASYEQYF. The CDR3 DNA reads as TGTGCCAGCAGTAAGGGACAGGCGTCCTACGAGCAGTACTTC.

This chain joins TRBV4-2 and TRBJ2-7; 8 bases fit TRBD1. Germline V gives CDR1 LGHNA, CDR2 YNFKEQ. V dropped 4 bases and J dropped 2; count of bases not matched to a gene: 7. CDR3 length equals 15 residues. CDR3 coding DNA: TGTGCCAGCAGCCCGCAGGGGGCGTCCACCTACGAGCAGTACTTC. This codes for CASSPQGASTYEQYF.

This clone was observed a single time. The chain is built from TRBV13 and TRBJ2-7, with 11 bases identical to TRBD2. This CDR3 comprises 17 residues. Germline-derived CDR1 and CDR2 are PRHDT and FYEKMQ (reference sequence). Unmatched junction bases numbered 9, after V lost 0 bases and J lost 5 bases. In DNA form, the CDR3 reads TGTGCCAGCAGCTTAGGCACTAGCGGGAGATTATGGAACGAGCAGTACTTC. Encoded protein: CASSLGTSGRLWNEQYF. Full variable domain (rest looked up from reference TRBV13 and TRBJ2-7): AAGVIQSPRHLIKEKRETATLKCYPIPRHDTVYWYQQGPGQDPQFLISFYEKMQSDKGSIPDRFSAQQFSDYHSELNMSSLELGDSALYFCASSLGTSGRLWNEQYFGPGTRLTVT.

The chain employs TRBV19 and TRBJ2-2; 8 positions match TRBD2. Germline-derived CDR1 and CDR2 are LNHDA and SQIVND (reference sequence). This CDR3 has 16 residues. J lost 1 base, V lost 5 bases, and 6 bases had no gene match. For the CDR3, the DNA is TGTGCCAGTAGTTTTTCGCGGGGGGTGAACACCGGGGAGCTGTTTTTT. It specifies CASSFSRGVNTGELFF.

The gene calls are TRBV4-3 and TRBJ1-1; D uncertain. Germline V gene data show CDR1 as LGHNA and CDR2 as YSLEER. The CDR3 spans 16 residues. Deletions cut 5 bases from V and 5 bases from J, with 21 bases between. The CDR3 DNA is TGCGCCAGCAGCGACATCGGGAATCTGAAAGGGACTGAAGCTTTCTTT. Translating gives CASSDIGNLKGTEAFF.

The chain couples TRBV9 to TRBJ1-1; 9 positions agree with TRBD1. Germline lookup yields CDR1 SGDLS and CDR2 YYNGEE. With 4 bases clipped from V and 1 base from J, the junction kept 5 bases outside the gene matches. This CDR3 comprises 15 residues. As DNA, the CDR3 is TGTGCCAGCAGCACAGGGGGCAGGGGGAACACTGAAGCTTTCTTT. Translating gives CASSTGGRGNTEAFF. The full variable domain, its missing parts supplied by reference TRBV9 and TRBJ1-1, is DSGVTQTPKHLITATGQRVTLRCSPRSGDLSVYWYQQSLDQGLQFLIQYYNGEERAKGNILERFSAQQFPDLHSELNLSSLELGDSALYFCASSTGGRGNTEAFFGQGTRLTVV.

The rearrangement uses TRBV4-3 and TRBJ2-5; D gene ambiguous. CDR3 length: 15 amino acids. Germline CDR1 is LGHNA and CDR2 is YSLEER. V was pared by 0 bases and J by 5 bases, with 13 bases between. CDR3 region: CASSQERGFGETQYF. CDR3 bases: TGCGCCAGCAGCCAAGAGAGAGGCTTTGGGGAGACCCAGTACTTC.

The chain recombines TRBV28 with TRBJ2-3; the D gene is possibly TRBD1 (6 bases). This CDR3 is 13 amino acids long. Trimming removed 4 bases at V and 5 bases at J, with 10 bases between. Per the germline V gene, CDR1 is MDHEN and CDR2 is SYDVKM. The CDR3 DNA reads as TGTGCCAGCAGTTCCCCCAGGGGAGATACGCAGTATTTT. It codes for CASSSPRGDTQYF. The full variable domain, in which reference TRBV28 and TRBJ2-3 provide the parts outside the CDR3, is DVKVTQSSRYLVKRTGEKVFLECVQDMDHENMFWYRQDPGLGLRLIYFSYDVKMKEKGDIPEGYSVSREKKERFSLILESASTNQTSMYLCASSSPRGDTQYFGPGTRLTVL.

In nucleotides, the CDR3 is TGTGCCAGCTCAACAGGCTCCTACAATGAGCAGTTCTTC. Protein: CASSTGSYNEQFF. This chain joins TRBV18 and TRBJ2-1; tentative D call: TRBD1 (5 bases). The V end was cut by 5 bases, the J end by 0 bases, with 5 bases between. Per the germline V gene, CDR1 is KGHSH and CDR2 is LQKENI. The CDR3 covers 13 residues.

This chain uses TRBV20-1 with TRBJ1-2; no firm D call. The germline V gene has CDR1 DFQATT and CDR2 SNEGSKA (reference sequence). V gave up 5 bases and J gave up 6 bases, with 10 bases separating them. This CDR3 comprises 11 residues. The CDR3 region has the DNA TGCAGTGCTGTAAGGGAGAATGGCTACACCTTC. Translation: CSAVRENGYTF.

The chain carries TRBV7-8 and TRBJ1-2; a weak D match, TRBD1 (5 bases). CDR1 and CDR2 from the germline V gene are SGHVS and FQNEAQ. The CDR3 sequence is 13 residues long. Trimming pared 5 bases from V and 3 bases from J, leaving 10 bases between. CDR3 DNA sequence: TGTGCCAGCAGCCCCGGGACTGACTATGGCTACACCTTC. This sequence encodes CASSPGTDYGYTF.

The chain is built from TRBV4-2 and TRBJ2-1, with D perhaps matching TRBD1 (5 bases). The CDR3 loop spans 17 amino acids. V was trimmed by 1 base and J by 6 bases, leaving 19 bases between them. Germline CDR1 LGHNA, CDR2 YNFKEQ. The chain's CDR3 is CASSQGPGQNPTNEQFF. The CDR3 DNA reads as TGTGCCAGCAGCCAAGGACCCGGACAAAATCCTACCAATGAGCAGTTCTTC.

The chain combines TRBV19 with TRBJ1-5; D gene ambiguous. Between the trimmed V and J ends, which lost 7 bases and 4 bases, there was a span of 11 bases. CDR3 size: 13 residues. Germline V gene data show CDR1 as LNHDA and CDR2 as SQIVND (reference sequence). CDR3 sequence (DNA): TGTGCCAGTAAGAGGGAACGAAATCAGCCCCAGCATTTT. Translating it yields CASKRERNQPQHF.

V and J are TRBV6-1 and TRBJ1-6; no definite D call. Trimming took off 3 bases at V and 13 bases at J, with 7 bases between the two ends. The germline V gene has CDR1 MNHNS and CDR2 SASEGT. The CDR3 is 11 amino acids. Here the CDR3 reads CASSDPHPLHF. CDR3 coding DNA: TGTGCCAGCAGTGACCCACATCCCCTCCACTTT.

This clone was seen many times. This sequence joins TRBV7-9 and TRBJ2-1; TRBD2 matches at 11 bases. The V and J ends lost 5 bases and 7 bases, in that order; junction bases with no gene match: 10. Germline values: CDR1 SEHNR, CDR2 FQNEAQ (reference sequence). This CDR3 is 16 amino acids long. CDR3 DNA sequence: TGTGCCAGCAGCACGACTAGCGGGAAAGGGTGGAATGAGCAGTTCTTC. Protein: CASSTTSGKGWNEQFF.

The chain links TRBV6-6 to TRBJ1-6; D is ambiguous. CDR3 size: 16 residues. Germline-derived CDR1 and CDR2 are MNHNY and SVGAGI (reference sequence). Trimming shortened V by 2 bases and J by 2 bases, and 10 bases separated the two germline ends. DNA of the CDR3: TGTGCCAGCAGTTACGAGCAGGCGACCTATAATTCACCCCTCCACTTT. Protein sequence: CASSYEQATYNSPLHF.

The V gene is TRBV13, the J gene TRBJ1-1, with D maybe TRBD1 (6 bases). The CDR3 is 15 amino acids. V was clipped by 5 bases and J by 1 base, with 14 bases between them. Germline V gene data show CDR1 as PRHDT and CDR2 as FYEKMQ (reference sequence). CDR3 loop: CASSPRTTGNTEAFF. In DNA form, the CDR3 reads TGTGCCAGCAGCCCACGCACGACAGGGAACACTGAAGCTTTCTTT.

The gene calls are TRBV6-5 and TRBJ2-1; 8 bases align to TRBD2. The CDR3 contains 15 residues. Losses at the gene ends were 2 bases for V and 4 bases for J; bases not matched to a gene: 4. The germline CDR1 and CDR2 sequences are MNHEY and SVGAGI. CDR3: CASSYTGRGYNEQFF. As DNA, the CDR3 is TGTGCCAGCAGTTACACCGGGAGGGGGTACAATGAGCAGTTCTTC.

The chain combines TRBV7-8 with TRBJ1-5, with unresolved D. Trimming pared 1 base from V and 10 bases from J, leaving 11 bases between. The CDR3 loop spans 13 amino acids. The germline CDR1 and CDR2 sequences are SGHVS and FQNEAQ. CDR3: CASSLDGLRPQHF. The CDR3 bases are TGTGCCAGCAGCTTAGATGGGCTGCGCCCCCAGCATTTT. Drawing the rest from reference TRBV7-8 and TRBJ1-5, the complete variable domain is GAGVSQSPRYKVAKRGQDVALRCDPISGHVSLFWYQQALGQGPEFLTYFQNEAQLDKSGLPSDRFFAERPEGSVSTLKIQRTQQEDSAVYLCASSLDGLRPQHFGDGTRLSIL.

The chain recombines TRBV9 with TRBJ1-2, with 7 bases matching TRBD1. This CDR3 contains 14 residues. After removal of 3 bases from V and 4 bases from J, the junction contained 6 bases not matched to a gene. CDR1 and CDR2 (germline): SGDLS, YYNGEE. The chain's CDR3 is CASSGNRGVYGYTF. The CDR3 nucleotides are TGTGCCAGCAGCGGAAACAGGGGTGTCTATGGCTACACCTTC. Variable domain in full (rest from reference TRBV9 and TRBJ1-2): DSGVTQTPKHLITATGQRVTLRCSPRSGDLSVYWYQQSLDQGLQFLIQYYNGEERAKGNILERFSAQQFPDLHSELNLSSLELGDSALYFCASSGNRGVYGYTFGSGTRLTVV.

This sequence joins TRBV7-2 and TRBJ2-7; 9 nucleotides agree with TRBD2. The CDR3 extends over 15 amino acids. Germline trimming cut 5 bases from V and 6 bases from J; bases unmatched to any gene: 11. Germline lookup yields CDR1 SGHTA and CDR2 FQGNSA. The CDR3 here is CASSGRRGGNREQYF. For the CDR3, the DNA is TGTGCCAGCAGCGGAAGGCGGGGGGGAAATCGCGAGCAGTACTTC.

The rearrangement links TRBV27 to TRBJ1-1; a possible D gene is TRBD1 (5 bases). This CDR3 contains 13 residues. V was pared by 7 bases and J by 3 bases, with 12 bases between. Germline V gene lookup returns CDR1 MNHEY and CDR2 SMNVEV (reference sequence). The CDR3, as DNA: TGTGCCAGCATGAAGGGGAAATACACTGAAGCTTTCTTT. It encodes CASMKGKYTEAFF.

The V gene is TRBV10-3, the J gene TRBJ2-7; 11 nucleotides line up with TRBD2. The germline V gene encodes CDR1 ENHRY and CDR2 SYGVKD. The length of the CDR3 is 15 residues. V gave up 2 bases and J gave up 7 bases; unmatched junction bases: 7. The CDR3 DNA reads as TGTGCCATCAGTGAGGGACTAGCGGGCCGTTATGAGCAGTACTTC. This encodes CAISEGLAGRYEQYF.

CDR3 DNA sequence: TGTGCCAGCAGCGCGAACCGGGACAGTACGCGCGGCTACACCTTC. As protein: CASSANRDSTRGYTF. The V gene is TRBV9, the J gene TRBJ1-2; 7 bases line up with TRBD1. V shed 3 bases and J 8 bases; nucleotides not matched to a gene: 13. The germline gives CDR1 SGDLS, CDR2 YYNGEE. The CDR3 runs to 15 residues.

J is TRBJ2-5 and V is TRBV13; 12 bases match TRBD2. Matching the DNA end better, TRBJ2-7 makes the J call doubtful. This CDR3 has 16 amino acids. CDR1 is PRHDT, CDR2 FYEKMQ, per germline (reference sequence). The CDR3: CASSPRTSGIPYEQYF. The DNA of the CDR3 is TGTGCCAGCAGCCCGAGGACTAGCGGGATTCCCTACGAGCAGTACTTC.